The rows below give T cell receptor beta chains drawn from one sample of a study of shared clonotypes between healthy human individuals. Sequenced by immunoSEQ multiplex PCR; TCRdb stores in-frame clones only, minus some. The sample shows about 1.5 million clones, about 98% of them seen only once. The sequenced sample was naive CD4+ T cells sorted from blood. The receptor set was obtained from a young man in good health. Both conserved end residues are part of each CDR3. The D gene is left open where the match is weak. The size entry is marked missing in some rows and otherwise reads once, few, many or a size class.

abundance	v_gene	d_gene	j_gene	CDR3nt	CDR3aa
NA	TRBV5-4	TRBD2	TRBJ2-3	TGTGCCAGCAGCAATAGACTAGCGGGAGCCCCAGATACGCAGTATTTT	CASSNRLAGAPDTQYF
NA	TRBV30	NA	TRBJ1-5	TGTGCCTGGAGTGTACGGCCCTGGAGAAATAATCAGCCCCAGCATTTT	CAWSVRPWRNNQPQHF
NA	TRBV7-9	NA	TRBJ2-6	TGTGCCAGCAGCATCTATCAGGAGTCTGGGGCCAACGTCCTGACTTTC	CASSIYQESGANVLTF
NA	TRBV23-1	TRBD1	TRBJ2-2	TGCGCCAGCAGGGGACAGGGGGGCCTCACCGGGGAGCTGTTTTTT	CASRGQGGLTGELFF
NA	TRBV28	NA	TRBJ1-4	TGTGCCAGCAGTTTACCACTTCCCCTCAGAGAGGAACGGGAAAAACTGTTTTTT	CASSLPLPLREEREKLFF
NA	TRBV19	TRBD2	TRBJ2-7	TGTGCCAGTAGCCCCCGGGGACTAGTAGGAGGCGAGCAGTACTTC	CASSPRGLVGGEQYF
NA	TRBV4-2	NA	TRBJ2-5	TGTGCCAGCAGTTCCAGCGTGGGAAACAGGGCGGAGACCCAGTACTTC	CASSSSVGNRAETQYF
NA	TRBV6-6	TRBD1	TRBJ2-2	TGTGCCAGCAGTCGGACAGGCCTGAACACCGGGGAGCTGTTTTTT	CASSRTGLNTGELFF
NA	TRBV7-9	TRBD1	TRBJ1-2	TGTGCCAGCAGCTCTCAATCTCCGGGACAGGGGGCGGACTATGGCTACACCTTC	CASSSQSPGQGADYGYTF
NA	TRBV7-9	NA	TRBJ1-2	TGTGCCAGCAGCTTAGCTTCCCAGGCGCCTAACTATGGCTACACCTTC	CASSLASQAPNYGYTF
NA	TRBV7-9	NA	TRBJ2-1	TGTGCCAGCAGCTTAGAACGTGGCGGATACAATGAGCAGTTCTTC	CASSLERGGYNEQFF
once	TRBV5-1	TRBD2	TRBJ2-5	TGCGCCAGCAGCTTGGGGGTGGGAGGGCCCGACGAGACCCAGTACTTC	CASSLGVGGPDETQYF
NA	TRBV29-1	TRBD1	TRBJ1-2	TGCAGCGTTGATGGGGACAGTTTTGTCTATGGCTACACCTTC	CSVDGDSFVYGYTF
NA	TRBV7-9	NA	TRBJ1-4	TGTGCCAGCAGCTTATGGCCCAGGGAACAAAATGAAAAACTGTTTTTT	CASSLWPREQNEKLFF
once	TRBV7-9	NA	TRBJ2-1	TGTGCCAGCAGCTTAAGACTCCCCGCGGATGAGCAGTTCTTC	CASSLRLPADEQFF
NA	TRBV10-3	TRBD2	TRBJ2-5	TGTGCCATTGGGACTAGCGGGAGTCGAAAGACCCAGTACTTC	CAIGTSGSRKTQYF
NA	TRBV15	TRBD1	TRBJ1-5	TGTGCCACCAGCTCCTATTCCGGGACAGGGGGCAATCAGCCCCAGCATTTT	CATSSYSGTGGNQPQHF
NA	TRBV9	TRBD1	TRBJ2-5	TGTGCCAGCAGCCCCCACAGGGGGCAGGGTGCCCAGTACTTC	CASSPHRGQGAQYF
NA	TRBV18	TRBD1	TRBJ2-2	TGTGCCAGCTCACCACCGTCAGGGGGGAACACCGGGGAGCTGTTTTTT	CASSPPSGGNTGELFF